This T cell receptor (beta chain) is from a study of HIV-infected children after antiretroviral therapy interruption. Study-wide context: Recorded EBV and CMV exposure existed for most children. Weeks 0, 48 and 150 were sampled under continuous treatment.

As to treatment: PENTA 11 planned treatment interruption arm or continuous ART arm. Participants had taken at least three-drug ART for at least 24 weeks. Cryopreserved PBMC samples required at least 5 million viable cells. This clonotype was seen at least ten times. Relative to the germline gene, one junction end is altered; a read error may explain this. The TCR library was built from RNA with a 3' RACE protocol and unique molecular identifiers. TCRdb analysed the 3' RACE reads with MiXCR anew, one entry per CDR3 protein. The table has about 15,000 distinct CDR3 sequences, around 3.4% seen once. The CDR3 totals 16 residues. Germline V gene data show CDR1 as MNHEY and CDR2 as SVGAGI.

This specimen consisted of CD45RO+ CD8+ T cells from PBMCs, pooled from several time points, obtained from a donor given antiretroviral therapy, either interrupted or continuous. Described subset: memory CD8+ CD45RO+ CD45RA- T cells. The source of this sequence is a pool of human donors with HIV. The chain carries TRBV6-5 and TRBJ2-2; D might be TRBD2 (6 bases). The chain's CDR3 is CASSHSGVRNTGELFF. The CDR3 DNA follows: TGTGCCAGCAGTCACTCGGGGGTCAGGAACACCGGGGAGCTGTTTTTT.